A selection of T cell receptor beta chains follows, all from one sample in a study of stem cell transplantation in POMP-related autoinflammatory disease. The repertoire was sequenced with immunoSEQ multiplex PCR; TCRdb's copy has only in-frame clones and lacks some. The sample shows more than 20,000 clones, 75% to 85% of them seen only once. Here the sequenced sample was CD4+ T cells from PBMCs, taken before stem cell transplantation. These receptor sequences come from a human donor with POMP-related autoinflammation and immune dysregulation (PRAID). Both conserved end residues are part of each CDR3. A D gene is named only where the DNA matches it firmly. Expanded clones get a size class; other rows say once, few or many, or leave the size out.

clone_size	v_call	j_call	d_call	cdr3_aa	cdr3_nt
NA	TRBV5-4	TRBJ2-7	TRBD2	CASSVGASGTYEQYF	TGTGCCAGCAGTGTGGGGGCTAGCGGGACCTACGAGCAGTACTTC
NA	TRBV6-1	TRBJ1-1	TRBD1	CASSERGQDTEAFF	TGTGCCAGCAGTGAAAGGGGACAGGACACTGAAGCTTTCTTT
NA	TRBV5-6	TRBJ1-1	TRBD1	CASSRQGKGNTEAFF	TGTGCCAGCAGCCGACAGGGGAAAGGGAACACTGAAGCTTTCTTT
NA	TRBV9	TRBJ1-1	NA	CASSVDSRTEAFF	TGTGCCAGCAGCGTAGATTCCAGGACTGAAGCTTTCTTT
NA	TRBV10-1	TRBJ2-2	NA	CASSESNTAELFF	TGCGCCAGCAGTGAGTCGAACACAGCGGAGCTGTTTTTT
NA	TRBV5-1	TRBJ2-5	TRBD2	CASSFGAGGGETQYF	TGCGCCAGCAGCTTCGGAGCGGGGGGCGGAGAGACCCAGTACTTC
NA	TRBV7-8	TRBJ1-2	NA	CASSSGLNYGYTF	TGTGCCAGCAGCTCAGGACTCAACTATGGCTACACCTTC
NA	TRBV19	TRBJ1-1	TRBD1	CASIKRQGMNTEAFF	TGTGCCAGTATCAAGAGACAGGGCATGAACACTGAAGCTTTCTTT
NA	TRBV5-1	TRBJ1-1	NA	CASSFIYGRAEAFF	TGCGCCAGCAGCTTCATCTACGGCCGGGCTGAAGCTTTCTTT
NA	TRBV6-4	TRBJ1-1	NA	CASIGAGGTEAFF	TGTGCCAGCATCGGAGCGGGTGGCACTGAAGCTTTCTTT
NA	TRBV4-1	TRBJ1-2	NA	CASSQDGLNYGYTF	TGCGCCAGCAGCCAAGATGGGCTTAACTATGGCTACACCTTC
NA	TRBV15	TRBJ1-4	NA	CATSRDVGSGEKLFF	TGTGCCACCAGCAGAGATGTGGGGTCGGGTGAAAAACTGTTTTTT
NA	TRBV7-9	TRBJ1-2	TRBD1	CASNGDRGRRYGYTF	TGTGCCAGCAACGGGGACAGGGGGCGGAGGTATGGCTACACCTTC
NA	TRBV6-6	TRBJ2-3	NA	CASRSTVGTDTQYF	TGTGCCAGCAGGTCGACAGTTGGCACAGATACGCAGTATTTT
NA	TRBV11-2	TRBJ2-5	NA	CASLSGVGETQYF	TGTGCCAGCCTGTCCGGTGTCGGAGAGACCCAGTACTTC
NA	TRBV7-9	TRBJ2-1	NA	CASSLMDMNSYNEQFF	TGTGCCAGCAGCTTAATGGATATGAACTCCTACAATGAGCAGTTCTTC
NA	TRBV10-3	TRBJ2-3	NA	CAIRGASDTQYF	TGTGCCATCAGGGGGGCCTCAGATACGCAGTATTTT
few	TRBV27	TRBJ1-5	NA	CASSLTYSNQPQHF	TGTGCCAGCAGTTTAACTTATAGCAATCAGCCCCAGCATTTT
NA	TRBV6-4	TRBJ2-5	NA	CASRRGPQETQYF	TGTGCCAGCCGGAGGGGACCCCAAGAGACCCAGTACTTC
NA	TRBV5-4	TRBJ2-2	NA	CASSLVGGLDTGELFF	TGTGCCAGCAGCCTGGTTGGGGGGTTGGACACCGGGGAGCTGTTTTTT
once	TRBV28	TRBJ1-5	NA	CASTQLYGGVRGLDQPQHF	TGTGCCAGCACCCAGTTATACGGGGGAGTGCGAGGGTTGGATCAGCCCCAGCATTTT
few	TRBV2	TRBJ1-5	NA	CAGGPGPQPQHF	TGTGCCGGGGGGCCCGGGCCTCAGCCCCAGCATTTT
NA	TRBV5-1	TRBJ2-1	NA	CASRRDLGYNEQFF	TGCGCCAGCCGTCGAGATCTGGGCTACAATGAGCAGTTCTTC
NA	TRBV19	TRBJ2-1	TRBD1	CASSRGQGNYNEQFF	TGTGCCAGTAGTAGGGGACAGGGTAATTACAATGAGCAGTTCTTC
NA	TRBV18	TRBJ2-5	TRBD1	CASSPRTGGQETQYF	TGTGCCAGCTCACCAAGGACAGGGGGGCAAGAGACCCAGTACTTC
NA	TRBV2	TRBJ2-1	NA	CASERGGNNEQFF	TGTGCCAGCGAGAGGGGCGGAAACAATGAGCAGTTCTTC
NA	TRBV4-2	TRBJ2-1	TRBD1	CASSQDRQGPLNEQFF	TGTGCCAGCAGCCAAGATAGACAGGGCCCCCTCAATGAGCAGTTCTTC
NA	TRBV25-1	TRBJ2-1	TRBD2	CASSESGGFPYNEQFF	TGTGCCAGCAGTGAATCGGGGGGGTTCCCTTACAATGAGCAGTTCTTC
once	TRBV30	TRBJ1-2	NA	CAWSVTQAGYTF	TGTGCCTGGAGTGTGACACAGGCTGGCTACACCTTC
few	TRBV10-3	TRBJ2-7	TRBD2	CAAGTSGSSYEQYF	TGTGCCGCCGGGACTAGCGGAAGTTCCTACGAGCAGTACTTC
NA	TRBV14	TRBJ1-6	NA	CASSQETAKNSPLHF	TGTGCCAGCAGCCAAGAAACGGCCAAAAATTCACCCCTCCACTTT
NA	TRBV6-1	TRBJ2-7	NA	CASSGMPEQPGEQYF	TGTGCCAGCAGTGGGATGCCGGAGCAACCTGGCGAGCAGTACTTC
NA	TRBV28	TRBJ2-2	NA	CASSRLAGELFF	TGTGCCAGCAGTCGTCTAGCCGGGGAGCTGTTTTTT
NA	TRBV7-8	TRBJ2-7	NA	CASSLGLGGGSYEQYF	TGTGCCAGCAGCTTAGGTCTTGGTGGGGGCTCCTACGAGCAGTACTTC
NA	TRBV5-1	TRBJ2-6	TRBD1	CASRDGQGYTGANVLTF	TGCGCCAGCAGGGACGGACAGGGTTATACTGGGGCCAACGTCCTGACTTTC
NA	TRBV5-5	TRBJ2-7	NA	CASSLWGQGDEQYF	TGTGCCAGCAGCTTGTGGGGACAAGGCGACGAGCAGTACTTC
NA	TRBV7-9	TRBJ2-3	NA	CASSSTDTQYF	TGTGCCAGCAGCTCGACAGATACGCAGTATTTT
NA	TRBV19	TRBJ1-1	NA	CASRRGGQYTEAFF	TGTGCCAGTAGGAGAGGGGGGCAGTACACTGAAGCTTTCTTT
NA	TRBV11-2	TRBJ1-1	TRBD1	CASSARTGTMNTEAFF	TGTGCCAGCAGCGCTCGGACAGGGACTATGAACACTGAAGCTTTCTTT
once	TRBV27	TRBJ2-3	NA	CASSLSGYLGDTQYF	TGTGCCAGCAGTTTATCGGGCTACCTTGGAGATACGCAGTATTTT
once	TRBV19	TRBJ1-3	TRBD1	CASSMKGAPGNTIYF	TGTGCCAGTAGTATGAAGGGGGCGCCTGGAAACACCATATATTTT
NA	TRBV6-6	TRBJ2-7	TRBD1	CASSRLLGGAEEQYF	TGTGCCAGCAGTAGACTTCTAGGGGGCGCGGAAGAGCAGTACTTC
NA	TRBV19	TRBJ2-1	TRBD2	CATRRLAGVGDNEQFF	TGTGCCACTCGCCGACTAGCGGGAGTAGGAGACAATGAGCAGTTCTTC
once	TRBV28	TRBJ1-5	NA	CASRLRGYSNQPQHF	TGTGCCAGCAGGCTCAGGGGTTATAGCAATCAGCCCCAGCATTTT
NA	TRBV5-6	TRBJ1-2	NA	CASSLGGFAGVYGYTF	TGTGCCAGCAGCTTGGGGGGTTTCGCAGGGGTCTATGGCTACACCTTC
NA	TRBV9	TRBJ2-1	TRBD2	CASSVGTSGFGEQFF	TGTGCCAGCAGCGTAGGGACTAGCGGGTTTGGTGAGCAGTTCTTC
NA	TRBV28	TRBJ2-1	NA	CASSLSGGSYNEQFF	TGTGCCAGCAGTTTATCAGGGGGGTCCTACAATGAGCAGTTCTTC
NA	TRBV11-2	TRBJ2-1	TRBD2	CASSRLVGGRAPYNEQFF	TGTGCCAGCAGCCGTCTGGTTGGCGGGAGGGCCCCCTACAATGAGCAGTTCTTC
NA	TRBV5-1	TRBJ2-2	NA	CASSLTSSGELFF	TGCGCCAGCAGCTTAACTTCTAGCGGGGAGCTGTTTTTT
NA	TRBV4-1	TRBJ1-5	TRBD1	CASSRTGGQPQHF	TGCGCCAGCAGCCGGACAGGGGGTCAGCCCCAGCATTTT
NA	TRBV9	TRBJ2-1	NA	CASSVEAGASNEQFF	TGTGCCAGCAGCGTAGAGGCGGGGGCCTCCAATGAGCAGTTCTTC
NA	TRBV5-1	TRBJ1-3	NA	CASSLAGVSGNTIYF	TGCGCCAGCAGCTTGGCCGGGGTCTCTGGAAACACCATATATTTT
once	TRBV11-2	TRBJ1-1	NA	CASGGQRNTEAFF	TGTGCCAGCGGGGGGCAACGGAACACTGAAGCTTTCTTT
NA	TRBV4-1	TRBJ2-1	TRBD2	CASSQVRAGGPDEQFF	TGCGCCAGCAGCCAAGTCAGGGCGGGAGGGCCAGATGAGCAGTTCTTC
NA	TRBV6-6	TRBJ1-2	NA	CASRPSQGREYGYTF	TGTGCCAGCAGACCTTCACAGGGAAGAGAATATGGCTACACCTTC
NA	TRBV15	TRBJ1-5	TRBD1	CATSREGQGGQPQHF	TGTGCCACCAGCAGAGAGGGACAGGGAGGGCAGCCCCAGCATTTT
few	TRBV7-8	TRBJ1-4	NA	CASSSLLGEKLFF	TGTGCCAGCAGCTCCCTCCTTGGCGAAAAACTGTTTTTT
NA	TRBV28	TRBJ1-2	NA	CASSPRGSPRGYTF	TGTGCCAGCAGCCCTAGGGGGTCGCCGAGAGGCTACACCTTC
once	TRBV7-8	TRBJ1-2	NA	CASSLAGGSSYGYTF	TGTGCCAGCAGCTTAGCGGGGGGCAGTTCCTATGGCTACACCTTC
NA	TRBV2	TRBJ2-5	NA	CASSGHLQETQYF	TGTGCCAGCAGCGGACACCTCCAAGAGACCCAGTACTTC